Sequencing of this TCR beta chain was carried out in a study of cytomegalovirus exposure and HLA in healthy donors. Whole-study context: Caucasian-associated ancestry cluster membership applied to around 80% of some 400 genotyped donors.

CDR3 length: 14 amino acids. Trimming shortened V by 2 bases and J by 6 bases, and 12 bases separated the two germline ends. The germline CDR1 and CDR2 sequences are MNHEY and SVGAGI. The primer mix had 60 Vbeta and 13 Jbeta primers. Clones were sequenced by immunoSEQ multiplex PCR, and TCRdb holds only the in-frame ones, with some missing. In the table there are over 60,000 clones, about four fifths of which are singletons. The source of this sequence is a woman aged 25 to 39 in good health and CMV-seronegative. The sequenced material came from PBMCs. The V and J genes are TRBV6-5 and TRBJ2-3; a weak D match, TRBD2 (6 bases). CDR3 region: CASSYGGYGDTQYF. In DNA, the CDR3 is TGTGCCAGCAGTTACGGAGGGTATGGGGATACGCAGTATTTT.